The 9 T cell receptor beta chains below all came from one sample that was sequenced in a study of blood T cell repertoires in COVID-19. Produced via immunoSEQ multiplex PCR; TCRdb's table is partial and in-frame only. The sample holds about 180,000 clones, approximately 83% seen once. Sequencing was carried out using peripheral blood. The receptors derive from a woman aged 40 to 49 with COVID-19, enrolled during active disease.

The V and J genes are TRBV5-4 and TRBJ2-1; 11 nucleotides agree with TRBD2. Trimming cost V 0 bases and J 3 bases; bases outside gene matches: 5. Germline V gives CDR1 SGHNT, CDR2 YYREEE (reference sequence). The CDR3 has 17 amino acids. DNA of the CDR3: TGTGCCAGCAGCTTGGGTTTGGGACTAGCGGTCTACAATGAGCAGTTCTTC. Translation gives CASSLGLGLAVYNEQFF. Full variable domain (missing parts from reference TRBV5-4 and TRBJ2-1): ETGVTQSPTHLIKTRGQQVTLRCSSQSGHNTVSWYQQALGQGPQFIFQYYREEENGRGNFPPRFSGLQFPNYSSELNVNALELDDSALYLCASSLGLGLAVYNEQFFGPGTRLTVL.

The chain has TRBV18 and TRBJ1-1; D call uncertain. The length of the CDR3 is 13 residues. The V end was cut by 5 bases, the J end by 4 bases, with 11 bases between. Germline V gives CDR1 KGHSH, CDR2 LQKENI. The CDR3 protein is CASSSSEGTEAFF. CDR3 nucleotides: TGTGCCAGCTCATCGTCCGAGGGCACTGAAGCTTTCTTT.

The CDR3 spells CASSLGGRTGNQPQHF. The CDR3 DNA is TGTGCCAGCAGTTTAGGAGGCCGGACGGGCAATCAGCCCCAGCATTTT. The rearrangement links TRBV27 to TRBJ1-5; D unclear. Germline-derived CDR1 and CDR2 are MNHEY and SMNVEV (reference sequence). The CDR3 is 16 residues long. The V end lost 2 bases, the J end lost 2 bases, and 13 bases lay between the germline ends.

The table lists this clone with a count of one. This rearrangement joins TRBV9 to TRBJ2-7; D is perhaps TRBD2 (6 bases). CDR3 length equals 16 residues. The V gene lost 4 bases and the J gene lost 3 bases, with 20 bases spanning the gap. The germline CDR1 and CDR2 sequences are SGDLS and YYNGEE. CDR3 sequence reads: CASSPDSGLTVYEQYF. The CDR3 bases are TGTGCCAGCAGCCCAGACTCGGGACTCACCGTCTACGAGCAGTACTTC.

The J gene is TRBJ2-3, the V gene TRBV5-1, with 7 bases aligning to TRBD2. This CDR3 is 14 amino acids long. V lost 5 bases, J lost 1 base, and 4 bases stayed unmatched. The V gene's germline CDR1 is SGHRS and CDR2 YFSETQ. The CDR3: CASRQAGRTDTQYF. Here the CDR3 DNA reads TGCGCCAGCAGACAAGCGGGGCGCACAGATACGCAGTATTTT. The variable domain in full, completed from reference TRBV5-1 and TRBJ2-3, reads KAGVTQTPRYLIKTRGQQVTLSCSPISGHRSVSWYQQTPGQGLQFLFEYFSETQRNKGNFPGRFSGRQFSNSRSEMNVSTLELGDSALYLCASRQAGRTDTQYFGPGTRLTVL.

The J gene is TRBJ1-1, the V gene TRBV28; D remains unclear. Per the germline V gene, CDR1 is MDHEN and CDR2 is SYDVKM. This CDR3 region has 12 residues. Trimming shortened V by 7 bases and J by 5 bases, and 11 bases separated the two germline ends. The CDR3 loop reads CASITAGTEAFF. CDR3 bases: TGTGCCAGCATAACGGCGGGGACTGAAGCTTTCTTT.

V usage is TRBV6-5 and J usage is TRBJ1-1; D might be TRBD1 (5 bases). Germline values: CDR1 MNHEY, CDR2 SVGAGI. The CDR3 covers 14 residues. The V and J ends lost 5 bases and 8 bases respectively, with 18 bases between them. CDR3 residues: CASSQMTGQGEAFF. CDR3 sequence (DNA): TGTGCCAGCAGTCAAATGACCGGACAAGGGGAAGCTTTCTTT.

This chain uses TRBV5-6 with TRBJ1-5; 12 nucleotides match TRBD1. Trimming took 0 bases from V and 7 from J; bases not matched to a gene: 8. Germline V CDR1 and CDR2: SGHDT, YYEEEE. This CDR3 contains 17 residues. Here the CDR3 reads CASSLGGTGGVLQPQHF. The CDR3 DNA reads TGTGCCAGCAGCTTGGGCGGGACAGGGGGCGTATTGCAGCCCCAGCATTTT.

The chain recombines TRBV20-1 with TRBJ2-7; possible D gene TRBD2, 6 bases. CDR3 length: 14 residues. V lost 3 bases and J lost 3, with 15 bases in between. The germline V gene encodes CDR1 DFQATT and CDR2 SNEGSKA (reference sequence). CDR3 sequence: CSASLAAGRYEQYF. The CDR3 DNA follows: TGCAGTGCTAGTCTTGCGGCGGGACGCTACGAGCAGTACTTC.